The clone carrying this T cell receptor beta chain was found a few times. As yet, its antigen is unknown. The source of the sample is a study of T-cell memory formation after mild COVID-19. The overall study: Among the donors, TCR clusters were largely specific to each donor. Study-wide results and caveats: Clones that shrank (day 15 to 85) were balanced CD4/CD8, whereas later expanders leaned CD4+. CD4+ clones that contracted lay mainly in CM and EM; CD8+ ones lay in EMRA.

The 5'RACE method, run with constant-segment primers, produced TCR alpha and TCR beta cDNA libraries (carrying sample barcodes and UMIs). TCRdb itself ran the 5' RACE reads through MiXCR, one entry per CDR3 protein. The profile shows roughly 600,000 distinct CDR3 sequences, under 20% of them singletons. The V and J ends lost 0 bases and 3 bases respectively, with 6 bases between them. Germline assignment: CDR1 MGHRA and CDR2 YSYEKL. The CDR3 has 13 residues. The sequenced sample consisted of PBMCs or a T cell subset sorted from them (not recorded which). The chain joins TRBV4-1 to TRBJ2-7; no firm D call. This clonotype was obtained from an adult woman who had mild COVID-19 (a few samples of this study predate the infection). Cell type and time point are not known. The CDR3 DNA follows: TGCGCCAGCAGCCAAGACGCAGACTACGAGCAGTACTTC. Its translation: CASSQDADYEQYF.